This is a list of T cell receptor beta chains from one sample in a study of T cell repertoires in cytomegalovirus infection. MiXCR, run by TCRdb on the reads, gives a single entry per CDR3 protein. The sample records approximately 100,000 distinct CDR3 sequences, about 22% being singletons. The sample taken for sequencing was CD8+ T cells from PBMCs. The receptors originated from a human donor in good health (CMV status not recorded). Some clones in this sample may be carry-over from other donors' samples. CDR3s leave out the opening cysteine and the closing phenylalanine or tryptophan. Clone size is shown for a subset of rows, as once, few, many or a class of expanded clone.

cdr3_aa	v_call	j_call	clone_size
ASSPMTGENTEAF	TRBV12-3/TRBV12-4	TRBJ1-1	NA
ASSLVTVGDTQY	TRBV7-2	TRBJ2-3	NA
ASSLPGETVYEQY	TRBV5-4	TRBJ2-7	many
ASSLRDRGSGNTIY	TRBV4-1	TRBJ1-3	few
ASGMRGGRETQY	TRBV28	TRBJ2-5	few
SARTGNLLSANEKLF	TRBV29-1	TRBJ1-4	many
ASSVGGYQPQH	TRBV9	TRBJ1-5	few
ASDSISQGENEQF	TRBV7-9	TRBJ2-1	NA
ASSAEGQVPAPTYNEQF	TRBV25-1	TRBJ2-1	few
ASRSIAGVQETQY	TRBV7-8	TRBJ2-5	many
ASTDSDRRGT	TRBV12-3/TRBV12-4	TRBJ1-2	many
ASKEQGSSYEQY	TRBV19	TRBJ2-7	NA
ASSPFPYEQY	TRBV28	TRBJ2-7	NA
AISEKGQTEAF	TRBV10-3	TRBJ1-1	NA
AITGTDSAYEQY	TRBV7-9	TRBJ2-7	few
ASSMRTGGAWETQY	TRBV9	TRBJ2-5	few